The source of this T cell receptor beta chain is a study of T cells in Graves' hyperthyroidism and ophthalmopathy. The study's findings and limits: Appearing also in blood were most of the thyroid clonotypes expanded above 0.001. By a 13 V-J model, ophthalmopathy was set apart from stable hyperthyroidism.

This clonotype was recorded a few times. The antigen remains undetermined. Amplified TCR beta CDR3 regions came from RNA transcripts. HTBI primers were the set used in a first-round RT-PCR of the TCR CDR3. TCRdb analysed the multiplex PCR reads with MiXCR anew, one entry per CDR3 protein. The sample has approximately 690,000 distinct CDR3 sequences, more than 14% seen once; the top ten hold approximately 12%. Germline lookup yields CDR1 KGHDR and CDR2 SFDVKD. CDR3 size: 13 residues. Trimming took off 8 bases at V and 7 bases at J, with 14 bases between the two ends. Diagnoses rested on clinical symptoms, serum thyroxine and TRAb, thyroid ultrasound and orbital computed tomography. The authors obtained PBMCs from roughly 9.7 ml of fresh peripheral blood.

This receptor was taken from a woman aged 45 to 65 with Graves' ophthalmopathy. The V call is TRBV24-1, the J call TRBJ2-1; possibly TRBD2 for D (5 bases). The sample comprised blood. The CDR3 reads CATNPGTRNEQFF. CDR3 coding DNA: TGTGCCACCAACCCAGGTACTAGGAATGAGCAGTTCTTC.